These 20 T cell receptor beta chains were all obtained from the same sample, sequenced in a study of blood T cell repertoires in COVID-19. Here immunoSEQ multiplex PCR was the method, and the copy in TCRdb shows in-frame clones only, minus some. The table shows about 190,000 clones, with around nine tenths occurring only once. Source material: peripheral blood. All receptors derive from a man aged 25-45 years with acute or convalescent COVID-19.

The chain has TRBV6-5 and TRBJ1-1; no firm D call. V was pared by 4 bases and J by 7 bases, with 16 bases between. The CDR3 is made up of 14 amino acids. Germline loops: CDR1 MNHEY, CDR2 SVGAGI. CDR3 sequence: CASSSSLIPGEAFF. Written as DNA, the CDR3 is TGTGCCAGCAGTTCCTCTCTCATTCCGGGTGAAGCTTTCTTT.

V and J are TRBV7-9 and TRBJ2-2; D might be TRBD1 or TRBD2, each matching 7 bases. CDR3 length: 14 amino acids. Germline V gene lookup returns CDR1 SEHNR and CDR2 FQNEAQ (reference sequence). The germline V and J ends were trimmed by 8 bases and 3 bases, with 13 bases remaining between them. In nucleotides, the CDR3 is TGTGCCAGCTCCAGGGGGGGTGACACCGGGGAGCTGTTTTTT. Its protein is CASSRGGDTGELFF.

This clone was recorded once. J is TRBJ2-7 and V is TRBV28; 8 bases are a match to TRBD1. The CDR3 is 14 amino acids. Germline CDR1 and CDR2: MDHEN and SYDVKM. V lost 6 bases, J lost 2 bases, and 6 bases stayed unmatched. CDR3 DNA sequence: TGTGCCAGCAGGCCACAGGGGGGAACCTACGAGCAGTACTTC. Protein: CASRPQGGTYEQYF.

The V call is TRBV11-1, the J call TRBJ1-5, with D tentatively TRBD1 (5 bases). CDR3 length: 16 residues. V was clipped by 3 bases and J by 6 bases, with 18 bases between them. From germline, CDR1 is SGHAT and CDR2 FQDESV (reference sequence). In DNA, the CDR3 is TGTGCCAGCAGCTTCAGGGCCTCTTCCTGGGGTCAGCCCCAGCATTTT. Amino acid sequence: CASSFRASSWGQPQHF.

For the CDR3, the DNA is TGTGCCAGCAGTTTTGGAGACCTGTACGAGCAGTACTTC. Encoded protein: CASSFGDLYEQYF. This chain joins TRBV27 and TRBJ2-7, with D uncertain. V gave up 3 bases and J gave up 4 bases, with 10 bases separating them. Per germline, CDR1 MNHEY and CDR2 SMNVEV (reference sequence). This CDR3 is built from 13 residues.

V and J are TRBV9 and TRBJ1-6; the match to TRBD1 covers 7 bases. This CDR3 has 18 amino acids. Germline V gene data show CDR1 as SGDLS and CDR2 as YYNGEE. V shed 0 bases and J 9 bases; nucleotides not matched to a gene: 15. The CDR3 spells CASSVAAGRGGIFSPLHF. The CDR3 DNA is TGTGCCAGCAGCGTAGCCGCTGGGAGAGGGGGCATCTTTTCACCCCTCCACTTT.

This chain uses TRBV24-1 with TRBJ2-7; TRBD1 aligns across 7 bases. The junction had 5 bases not matched to a gene; V was cut back by 7 bases and J by 0 bases. This CDR3 is built from 14 residues. Germline CDR1 is KGHDR and CDR2 is SFDVKD. The CDR3 sequence: CATSRDSISYEQYF. For the CDR3, the DNA is TGTGCCACCAGCCGGGACAGTATCTCCTACGAGCAGTACTTC.

This chain joins TRBV6-6 and TRBJ2-1; a weak D match, TRBD2 (5 bases). The V end lost 2 bases, the J end lost 9 bases, and 11 bases lay between the germline ends. Germline V gene sequence: CDR1 MNHNY, CDR2 SVGAGI (reference sequence). The CDR3 totals 13 residues. CDR3 bases: TGTGCCAGCAGTTACCCTGGACTGGTTGAGCAGTTCTTC. Protein sequence: CASSYPGLVEQFF.

This sequence joins TRBV9 and TRBJ1-6, with 9 bases identical to TRBD1. With V trimmed by 4 bases and J by 5 bases, 4 bases remained unmatched. Germline CDR1 SGDLS, CDR2 YYNGEE. This CDR3 spans 15 amino acids. CDR3 loop: CASSSTGGDNSPLHF. The CDR3 DNA reads TGTGCCAGCAGCAGTACAGGGGGCGATAATTCACCCCTCCACTTT.

This clone has only a few counts. One end of the junction varies from germline; a read error may be responsible. This rearrangement joins TRBV5-6 to TRBJ2-1; tentatively, D is TRBD1 (5 bases). The CDR3 covers 12 residues. The germline V gene has CDR1 SGHDT and CDR2 YYEEEE. The chain's CDR3 is CASSLGGQRWIF. CDR3 bases: TGTGCCAGCAGCTTGGGGGGCCAGCGTTGGATCTTC.

The rearrangement uses TRBV5-1 and TRBJ2-2; 8 nucleotides agree with TRBD1. Unmatched junction bases numbered 6, after V lost 0 bases and J lost 8 bases. The CDR3 spans 15 residues. In germline, CDR1 is SGHRS, CDR2 YFSETQ. The CDR3 bases are TGCGCCAGCAGCTTGGGCGGACAGGGAGGAGGGGAGCTGTTTTTT. Translated, it gives CASSLGGQGGGELFF.

The gene calls are TRBV6-5 and TRBJ1-5, with a possible D match to TRBD1 (5 bases). The CDR3 contains 15 residues. Germline loops: CDR1 MNHEY, CDR2 SVGAGI. V shed 10 bases and J shed 1 base, with 17 bases lying between them. The CDR3 coding sequence is TGTGCCACCAGAGGGGAAACAAGGAGCAATCAGCCCCAGCATTTT. Protein product: CATRGETRSNQPQHF.

The chain couples TRBV5-1 to TRBJ1-4; 8 bases are a match to TRBD1. Trimming cost V 4 bases and J 8 bases; bases outside gene matches: 7. Germline V lookup: CDR1 SGHRS, CDR2 YFSETQ. The CDR3 extends over 14 amino acids. CDR3 in amino acids: CASSPGQGREKLFF. In nucleotides, the CDR3 is TGCGCCAGCAGCCCCGGACAGGGAAGGGAAAAACTGTTTTTT.

The chain is built from TRBV4-1 and TRBJ1-2; D possibly corresponds to TRBD1 (5 bases). The CDR3 runs to 19 residues. V dropped 0 bases and J dropped 6 bases, with 26 bases sitting between them. CDR1 and CDR2 (germline): MGHRA, YSYEKL. CDR3 nucleotide sequence: TGCGCCAGCAGCCAAGATCCGGCGGCAGGGTCTATTCTCCCCGATGGCTACACCTTC. It specifies CASSQDPAAGSILPDGYTF.

The rearrangement links TRBV18 to TRBJ1-2; the match to TRBD1 covers 8 bases. In germline, CDR1 is KGHSH, CDR2 LQKENI. Trimming at V came to 0 bases and at J to 2 bases, leaving 5 bases not matched to a gene. The CDR3 runs to 16 residues. CDR3 loop: CASSPPQRDRNYGYTF. The CDR3 region has the DNA TGTGCCAGCTCACCACCCCAACGGGACAGGAACTATGGCTACACCTTC.

The chain combines TRBV6-5 with TRBJ2-7; a weak D match, TRBD1 (6 bases). The CDR3 spans 12 residues. Trimming left V 7 bases short and J 3 bases short, with 10 bases between. Germline V CDR1 and CDR2: MNHEY, SVGAGI. In DNA form, the CDR3 reads TGTGCCAGCACCAGGGACAACTACGAGCAGTACTTC. Amino acid sequence: CASTRDNYEQYF.

V usage is TRBV7-2 and J usage is TRBJ2-1; 10 bases are a match to TRBD2. CDR3 length: 16 amino acids. V gave up 5 bases and J gave up 4 bases; unmatched junction bases: 8. The germline V gene has CDR1 SGHTA and CDR2 FQGNSA. CDR3 bases: TGTGCCAGCAGCGCCAATGGACTAGCGGATTACAATGAGCAGTTCTTC. Amino acids: CASSANGLADYNEQFF.

The gene calls are TRBV5-1 and TRBJ1-1; 9 nucleotides agree with TRBD1. Per the germline V gene, CDR1 is SGHRS and CDR2 is YFSETQ. There are 17 residues in the CDR3. With 4 bases clipped from V and 5 bases from J, the junction kept 15 bases outside the gene matches. This CDR3 is CASSGGQGAPGGTEAFF. In DNA, the CDR3 is TGCGCCAGCAGCGGGGGACAGGGAGCCCCCGGTGGAACTGAAGCTTTCTTT.

The chain joins TRBV18 to TRBJ1-2, with unresolved D. The CDR3 sequence is 14 residues long. Germline V gene lookup returns CDR1 KGHSH and CDR2 LQKENI. The V end lost 2 bases, the J end lost 4 bases, and 11 bases lay between the germline ends. The CDR3 sequence is CASSPGSAGYGYTF. CDR3 nucleotide sequence: TGTGCCAGCTCACCAGGGAGCGCGGGCTATGGCTACACCTTC.

This chain joins TRBV19 and TRBJ1-4; 7 bases agree with TRBD1. The CDR3 consists of 17 residues. V trimming: 5 bases; J trimming: 0 bases; junction bases outside the gene matches: 9. In germline, CDR1 is LNHDA, CDR2 SQIVND (reference sequence). CDR3 nucleotides: TGTGCCAGTAGTTTACAGGGGAACACTGCAACTAATGAAAAACTGTTTTTT. It yields the protein CASSLQGNTATNEKLFF.